This entry lists 13 T cell receptor beta chains sequenced from one sample in a study of control samples from healthy donors and cancer patients. TCRdb's copy holds only in-frame clones and misses some; the assay was immunoSEQ multiplex PCR. The sample holds under 150,000 clones, roughly 92% seen once. Sample: blood. All receptors come from a man younger than 40 in good health.

The chain is built from TRBV4-1 and TRBJ2-5; no reliable D call. Trimming took off 0 bases at V and 5 bases at J, with 16 bases between the two ends. Germline V CDR1 and CDR2: MGHRA, YSYEKL. There are 16 residues in the CDR3. The CDR3 DNA reads as TGCGCCAGCAGCCAAGATCCCGCGTCCTTATGGGAGACCCAGTACTTC. As protein: CASSQDPASLWETQYF.

Remarks on this clone: The junction departs from the called germline gene at one end, perhaps through a read error. J is TRBJ2-1 and V is TRBV5-4; D may be TRBD2 (6 bases). The length of the CDR3 is 12 residues. Per germline, CDR1 SGHNT and CDR2 YYREEE (reference sequence). The DNA of the CDR3 is TGTGCCAGCAGCGACCGGGACTCGGTTCTAGTCTTC. Its translation: CASSDRDSVLVF. Combining the CDR3 with reference TRBV5-4 and TRBJ2-1 gives the whole variable domain ETGVTQSPTHLIKTRGQQVTLRCSSQSGHNTVSWYQQALGQGPQFIFQYYREEENGRGNFPPRFSGLQFPNYSSELNVNALELDDSALYLCASSDRDSVLVFGPGTRLTVL.

V usage is TRBV6-4 and J usage is TRBJ2-1, with 8 bases matching TRBD1. Germline V CDR1 and CDR2: MRHNA, SNTAGT. This CDR3 comprises 15 residues. V trimming: 4 bases; J trimming: 8 bases; junction bases outside the gene matches: 10. The CDR3 DNA reads as TGTGCCAGCAGTGCCCAAGGACAGGGAGGCGATGAGCAGTTCTTC. Its protein product is CASSAQGQGGDEQFF.

The gene calls are TRBV5-1 and TRBJ2-7, with D perhaps TRBD1 (6 bases). This CDR3 contains 14 residues. Per germline, CDR1 SGHRS and CDR2 YFSETQ. The germline V and J ends were trimmed by 3 bases and 2 bases, with 12 bases remaining between them. The CDR3 bases are TGCGCCAGCAGCTCCGGGACACCAGCCTACGAGCAGTACTTC. Its protein product is CASSSGTPAYEQYF.

V is TRBV3-1 (or the pseudogene TRBV3-2) and J is TRBJ2-2, with D perhaps matching TRBD1 (6 bases). The CDR3 length is 13 residues. The germline gives CDR1 LGHDT, CDR2 YNNKEL (reference sequence). The V end was cut by 7 bases, the J end by 7 bases, with 13 bases between. The CDR3 sequence is CASTSGVDGELFF. The CDR3 DNA sequence: TGTGCCAGCACCTCAGGGGTCGACGGGGAGCTGTTTTTT.

This chain links TRBV2 with TRBJ2-3; 9 positions match TRBD2. The V gene's germline CDR1 is SNHLY and CDR2 FYNNEI. Unmatched junction bases numbered 5, after V lost 4 bases and J lost 3 bases. The CDR3 spans 15 residues. CDR3 sequence reads: CASSVQAGGTDTQYF. The DNA for the CDR3 is TGTGCCAGCAGTGTCCAAGCGGGAGGTACAGATACGCAGTATTTT. Combining the CDR3 with reference TRBV2 and TRBJ2-3 gives the whole variable domain EPEVTQTPSHQVTQMGQEVILRCVPISNHLYFYWYRQILGQKVEFLVSFYNNEISEKSEIFDDQFSVERPDGSNFTLKIRSTKLEDSAMYFCASSVQAGGTDTQYFGPGTRLTVL.

This clone is a singleton in its sample. The chain links TRBV24-1 to TRBJ1-1, with D unclear. Germline values: CDR1 KGHDR, CDR2 SFDVKD. With 3 bases removed from V and 9 bases from J, the gap between germline ends came to 7 bases. This CDR3 is 11 amino acids long. The CDR3 region has the DNA TGTGCCACCAGTGATCTTATAAAAGCTTTCTTT. Protein product: CATSDLIKAFF.

The V call is TRBV14, the J call TRBJ2-1; 9 bases fit TRBD1. The CDR3 is made up of 15 amino acids. CDR1 is SGHDN and CDR2 is FVKESK in the germline V gene. Germline trimming cut 1 base from V and 7 bases from J; bases unmatched to any gene: 5. The CDR3 DNA follows: TGTGCCAGCAGCCAAGGGGACAGGGAGGGAAATGAGCAGTTCTTC. It is translated as CASSQGDREGNEQFF. The entire variable domain, with the rest obtained from reference TRBV14 and TRBJ2-1, is as follows: EAGVTQFPSHSVIEKGQTVTLRCDPISGHDNLYWYRRVMGKEIKFLLHFVKESKQDESGMPNNRFLAERTGGTYSTLKVQPAELEDSGVYFCASSQGDREGNEQFFGPGTRLTVL.

J is TRBJ2-3 and V is TRBV28, with a tentative D call TRBD2 (6 bases). The CDR3 spans 15 residues. The V gene lost 6 bases and the J gene lost 10 bases, with 23 bases spanning the gap. Germline lookup yields CDR1 MDHEN and CDR2 SYDVKM. This chain's CDR3 is CASSTKRVINRAQYF. The CDR3, as DNA: TGTGCCAGCAGCACGAAGCGGGTCATAAATCGGGCGCAGTATTTT.

The V gene is TRBV11-3, the J gene TRBJ2-1; D unresolved. Germline-derived CDR1 and CDR2 are SGHNT and YENEEA. This CDR3 has 14 residues. V lost 5 bases and J 3 bases, leaving 11 bases between the germline ends. The CDR3 DNA sequence: TGTGCCAGCAGCAAACCGTTTGGCTACAATGAGCAGTTCTTC. It codes for CASSKPFGYNEQFF.

The rearrangement uses TRBV2 and TRBJ1-1; TRBD1 matches 8 bases. CDR3 length equals 14 residues. The V gene end was trimmed by 6 bases and the J gene end by 5 bases; junction bases not matched to a gene: 8. Germline lookup yields CDR1 SNHLY and CDR2 FYNNEI. The CDR3 here is CASSKTGAGTEAFF. DNA of the CDR3: TGTGCCAGCAGCAAGACAGGGGCAGGGACTGAAGCTTTCTTT.

This chain links TRBV7-2 with TRBJ2-7, with 7 bases fitting TRBD2. The CDR3 is made up of 15 amino acids. The J segment lost 9 bases and the V segment lost 1 base, leaving 12 bases of the junction unmatched. CDR1 and CDR2 from the germline V gene are SGHTA and FQGNSA. The CDR3 region has the DNA TGTGCCAGCAGCTTAGATAGCGGGTCACGGTGGGGGCAGTACTTC. It yields the protein CASSLDSGSRWGQYF.

DNA of the CDR3: TGTGCCAGCATTCCTAGCGGGAGTCCCCCGCCGCTCGAGCAGTACTTC. It specifies CASIPSGSPPPLEQYF. This chain links TRBV28 with TRBJ2-7, with TRBD2 matching over 10 bases. The CDR3 runs to 16 residues. V was pared by 7 bases and J by 6 bases, with 15 bases of the junction left unmatched. Germline values: CDR1 MDHEN, CDR2 SYDVKM.